One sample yielded the 32 T cell receptor beta chains listed below, sequenced in a study of cytomegalovirus exposure and HLA in healthy donors (dated by TCRdb to between 2016 and 2019). The receptor library was made with the immunoSEQ multiplex PCR assay. The multiplex PCR relied on a mix of 60 forward primers for TCR Vbeta segments and 13 reverse primers for TCR Jbeta segments. Entries here come from immuneACCESS through TCRdb and include only in-frame sequences with V and J called. Some clones fail to appear in such tables; in the studies checked, an unresolved V gene covers under half of the shortfall, and the cause of the remainder is unknown. The sample table shows about 89,000 clones, and 60% to 80% are seen once. More than 3% of the sample is held by the ten biggest clonotypes. The sample consisted of PBMCs. These receptors originate from a man under 40 in good health and CMV-seronegative.

The chain couples TRBV28 to TRBJ2-3; 7 positions match TRBD1. V lost 6 bases and J lost 0; bases outside the gene matches: 3. Germline loops: CDR1 MDHEN, CDR2 SYDVKM. The CDR3 covers 14 residues. The CDR3 coding sequence is TGTGCCAGCAGGGGGACAGTAAGCACAGATACGCAGTATTTT. Protein sequence: CASRGTVSTDTQYF.

V usage is TRBV5-4 and J usage is TRBJ2-7; TRBD1 aligns across 11 bases. The CDR3 is 14 amino acids. V gave up 3 bases and J gave up 3 bases; unmatched junction bases: 2. Germline V lookup: CDR1 SGHNT, CDR2 YYREEE (reference sequence). Written as DNA, the CDR3 is TGTGCCAGCAGCTCCGGGACAGGGGGCTACGAGCAGTACTTC. Translation gives CASSSGTGGYEQYF. Full variable domain (outside the CDR3, taken from reference TRBV5-4 and TRBJ2-7): ETGVTQSPTHLIKTRGQQVTLRCSSQSGHNTVSWYQQALGQGPQFIFQYYREEENGRGNFPPRFSGLQFPNYSSELNVNALELDDSALYLCASSSGTGGYEQYFGPGTRLTVT.

This clone was found a few times. The chain links TRBV23-1 to TRBJ2-7, with D possibly matching TRBD1 (5 bases). TRBV23-1 is labeled an ORF, and its function is uncertain. V lost 0 bases to trimming and J lost 3 bases, with 21 bases between them. The CDR3 covers 18 residues. CDR3 amino acids: CASSQSDSSQTRSYEQYF. CDR3 nucleotide sequence: TGCGCCAGCAGTCAATCAGACAGCTCACAGACCAGGAGCTACGAGCAGTACTTC.

This chain uses TRBV6-5 with TRBJ1-1; D is undetermined. CDR3 length equals 15 residues. Germline lookup yields CDR1 MNHEY and CDR2 SVGAGI. Trimming took 0 bases from V and 5 from J, leaving 13 bases between them. The CDR3 DNA reads as TGTGCCAGCAGTTACTCGAATCCGGGGTTGACTGAAGCTTTCTTT. This gives the protein CASSYSNPGLTEAFF.

The chain carries TRBV7-9 and TRBJ1-1, with D unresolved. The CDR3 is 12 amino acids. The ends were cut back, 8 bases at V and 10 bases at J, with 17 bases in the middle. In germline, CDR1 is SEHNR, CDR2 FQNEAQ (reference sequence). CDR3 bases: TGTGCCAGCTTCTTAGAGGCCGAGCGAGCTTTCTTT. This gives the protein CASFLEAERAFF.

Worth noting for this clone: Mismatch with germline at one junction end may stem from a read error. This rearrangement joins TRBV27 to TRBJ2-7; 7 nucleotides line up with TRBD1. Germline CDR1 MNHEY, CDR2 SMNVEV (reference sequence). The CDR3 runs to 16 residues. The CDR3 bases are TGTGTCAGCAGTTTCCAGGAGACAGGGAGTTGGTACGAGCAGTACTTC. This translates into CVSSFQETGSWYEQYF.

This chain links TRBV11-2 with TRBJ1-4; D is unresolved. The CDR3 loop spans 16 amino acids. Trimming took off 1 base at V and 3 bases at J, with 12 bases between the two ends. Germline V gene sequence: CDR1 SGHAT, CDR2 FQNNGV. The DNA for the CDR3 is TGTGCCAGCAGCTTAGCGACAAGCGGGTCTAATGAAAAACTGTTTTTT. Translating it yields CASSLATSGSNEKLFF.

The chain uses TRBV9 and TRBJ2-7; TRBD2 might be the D (6 bases). This CDR3 has 13 residues. Germline CDR1 and CDR2: SGDLS and YYNGEE. V was clipped by 0 bases and J by 5 bases, with 9 bases between them. Here the CDR3 reads CASSVGGRHEQYF. CDR3 in DNA: TGTGCCAGCAGCGTAGGAGGGAGGCACGAGCAGTACTTC.

The chain combines TRBV10-3 with TRBJ1-1; 7 bases match TRBD1. V was pared by 9 bases and J by 3 bases, with 7 bases of the junction left unmatched. The CDR3 is made up of 13 amino acids. Germline CDR1 reads ENHRY; CDR2 reads SYGVKD. CDR3 sequence reads: CAITGAGDTEAFF. The CDR3 region has the DNA TGTGCCATTACAGGGGCCGGGGACACTGAAGCTTTCTTT.

V and J are TRBV19 and TRBJ1-3, with TRBD1 identical over 8 bases. The CDR3 is 15 amino acids. Germline assignment: CDR1 LNHDA and CDR2 SQIVND (reference sequence). V was clipped by 6 bases and J by 1 base; unmatched bases: 5. The CDR3 nucleotides read TGTGCCAGTAGGAGTGACAGGGGATCTGGAAACACCATATATTTT. It is translated as CASRSDRGSGNTIYF.

V and J are TRBV6-5 and TRBJ2-5, with D uncertain. Trimming cost V 7 bases and J 5 bases, with 11 bases left between them. CDR1 is MNHEY and CDR2 is SVGAGI in the germline V gene. The CDR3 runs to 12 residues. This CDR3 reads CASTSDRETQYF. CDR3 bases: TGTGCCAGCACCTCCGATCGGGAGACCCAGTACTTC.

The J gene is TRBJ2-3, the V gene TRBV6-5; TRBD2 is a possible D gene (5 bases). Germline values: CDR1 MNHEY, CDR2 SVGAGI. The CDR3 is 12 amino acids. With 10 bases removed from V and 4 bases from J, the gap between germline ends came to 12 bases. CDR3: CATRRDSDTQYF. In nucleotides, the CDR3 is TGTGCCACAAGACGGGATTCAGATACGCAGTATTTT.

For this clone: No conserved phenylalanine or tryptophan ends this CDR3, so it is likely a read error. This rearrangement joins TRBV15 to TRBJ2-7; 8 bases line up with TRBD1. Per germline, CDR1 LNHNV and CDR2 YYDKDF (reference sequence). J was trimmed by 2 bases and V by 4 bases; bases with no gene match: 7. The CDR3 totals 15 residues. The CDR3 is CATSTGPGQAYEQYL. For the CDR3, the DNA is TGTGCCACCAGCACCGGCCCGGGACAGGCCTACGAGCAGTACCTC.

The V gene is TRBV19, the J gene TRBJ1-3, with a possible D match to TRBD1 (6 bases). This CDR3 region has 16 residues. Trimming removed 5 bases at V and 0 bases at J, with 14 bases between. Germline V CDR1 and CDR2: LNHDA, SQIVND (reference sequence). The CDR3 spells CASSSRDTSSGNTIYF. The DNA of the CDR3 is TGTGCCAGTAGTTCCCGGGACACCTCCTCTGGAAACACCATATATTTT.

This clone appeared once. This chain joins TRBV6-5 and TRBJ1-4; TRBD1 might be the D (5 bases). CDR1 MNHEY and CDR2 SVGAGI come from the germline V gene. V was trimmed by 6 bases and J by 8 bases, leaving 16 bases between them. The CDR3 sequence is 14 residues long. CDR3 in DNA: TGTGCCAGCAGCCCTTCCGGGACTTCGGAAAAACTGTTTTTT. It codes for CASSPSGTSEKLFF.

This clone was detected once. The rearrangement uses TRBV2 and TRBJ2-2; 12 bases fit TRBD1. Germline assignment: CDR1 SNHLY and CDR2 FYNNEI. This CDR3 has 18 residues. Trimming cost V 8 bases and J 1 base; bases outside gene matches: 11. The CDR3 DNA reads as TGTGCCAGCGTGTTCCCGGGACAGGGGGCCGGGAACACCGGGGAGCTGTTTTTT. Protein product: CASVFPGQGAGNTGELFF.

J is TRBJ2-1 and V is TRBV2; unclear D gene. The germline CDR1 and CDR2 sequences are SNHLY and FYNNEI. V lost 1 base, J lost 7 bases, and 8 bases lay in between. The CDR3 runs 13 residues. CDR3 region: CASSEETENEQFF. The CDR3 coding sequence is TGTGCCAGCAGTGAAGAAACGGAGAATGAGCAGTTCTTC.

This sequence joins TRBV6-6 and TRBJ2-3, with D possibly being TRBD1 (5 bases). Deletions cut 2 bases from V and 1 base from J, with 10 bases between. The germline V gene encodes CDR1 MNHNY and CDR2 SVGAGI (reference sequence). The CDR3 is 15 amino acids. The CDR3 reads CASSYRTPRTDTQYF. DNA for the CDR3: TGTGCCAGCAGTTACCGGACACCACGCACAGATACGCAGTATTTT.

This clone has a single count. The chain couples TRBV19 to TRBJ1-4, with 7 bases aligning to TRBD1. CDR1 is LNHDA and CDR2 is SQIVND in the germline V gene (reference sequence). After removal of 3 bases from V and 4 bases from J, the junction contained 5 bases not matched to a gene. CDR3 length: 15 residues. DNA of the CDR3: TGTGCCAGTAGTATTACACAGGGGTTTAATGAAAAACTGTTTTTT. Protein: CASSITQGFNEKLFF.

The rearrangement links TRBV6-5 to TRBJ2-3; TRBD2 agrees at 8 bases. With V trimmed by 11 bases and J by 5 bases, 12 bases remained unmatched. CDR3 length: 14 residues. Germline CDR1 reads MNHEY; CDR2 reads SVGAGI. The CDR3 coding sequence is TGTGCCTCCGCCGGGGGGGCGGAGGTAGATACGCAGTATTTT. Its translation is CASAGGAEVDTQYF.

The rearrangement uses TRBV19 and TRBJ2-3; D perhaps matches TRBD2 (6 bases). Trimming removed 3 bases from V and 6 bases from J, with 22 bases in between. The CDR3 sequence is 17 residues long. Germline V CDR1 and CDR2: LNHDA, SQIVND (reference sequence). Here the CDR3 DNA reads TGTGCCAGTAGTATTCCTGGCCTAGCGAGGAGGTCCGATACGCAGTATTTT. Its protein is CASSIPGLARRSDTQYF.

The genes are TRBV9 and TRBJ1-3, with a tentative D call TRBD1 (5 bases). Germline CDR1 is SGDLS and CDR2 is YYNGEE. The CDR3 contains 14 residues. V lost 3 bases, J lost 4 bases, and 11 bases lay in between. The CDR3 reads CASSGETAGNTIYF. The CDR3 coding sequence is TGTGCCAGCAGCGGAGAGACAGCCGGAAACACCATATATTTT. The variable domain in full, with the rest retrieved from reference TRBV9 and TRBJ1-3, is DSGVTQTPKHLITATGQRVTLRCSPRSGDLSVYWYQQSLDQGLQFLIQYYNGEERAKGNILERFSAQQFPDLHSELNLSSLELGDSALYFCASSGETAGNTIYFGEGSWLTVV.

V gene TRBV5-1 combines with J gene TRBJ1-4; 7 bases line up with TRBD1. The CDR3 has 16 residues. Germline trimming cut 4 bases from V and 0 bases from J; bases unmatched to any gene: 6. The germline gives CDR1 SGHRS, CDR2 YFSETQ. This CDR3 is CASSLGTVATNEKLFF. The CDR3 DNA reads TGCGCCAGCAGCCTGGGGACAGTTGCAACTAATGAAAAACTGTTTTTT.

J is TRBJ1-4 and V is TRBV5-1; D remains ambiguous. Trimming removed 5 bases from V and 1 base from J, with 9 bases in between. The CDR3 length is 14 residues. In germline, CDR1 is SGHRS, CDR2 YFSETQ. This CDR3 is CASSYGRTNEKLFF. CDR3 DNA: TGCGCCAGCAGTTACGGGAGAACTAATGAAAAACTGTTTTTT.

The rearrangement joins TRBV10-1 to TRBJ2-3; D may be TRBD2 (6 bases). CDR3 size: 16 residues. CDR1 WNHNN and CDR2 SYGVQD come from the germline V gene (reference sequence). Trimming cost V 3 bases and J 6 bases, with 19 bases left between them. This CDR3 is CASSDGDSAVPDTQYF. CDR3 sequence (DNA): TGCGCCAGCAGTGACGGGGACTCGGCGGTCCCCGATACGCAGTATTTT.

This chain uses TRBV27 with TRBJ2-7, with TRBD1 identical over 9 bases. Germline V gene data show CDR1 as MNHEY and CDR2 as SMNVEV (reference sequence). V was clipped by 6 bases and J by 10 bases; unmatched bases: 7. The CDR3 contains 12 residues. The CDR3 region is CASSWGQGLQYF. As DNA, the CDR3 is TGTGCCAGCAGCTGGGGACAGGGCCTCCAGTACTTC.

The J gene is TRBJ2-1, the V gene TRBV28; 9 bases line up with TRBD2. Germline lookup yields CDR1 MDHEN and CDR2 SYDVKM. CDR3 length equals 17 residues. J lost 0 bases, V lost 1 base, and 4 bases had no gene match. Here the CDR3 DNA reads TGTGCCAGCAGTTTATCGAGCGGGAGGAGCTCCTACAATGAGCAGTTCTTC. Translation: CASSLSSGRSSYNEQFF.

V is TRBV18 and J is TRBJ2-4; TRBD1 might be the D (6 bases). The CDR3 runs to 15 residues. V was pared by 3 bases and J by 3 bases, with 12 bases between. Germline-derived CDR1 and CDR2 are KGHSH and LQKENI. This chain's CDR3 is CASSPMGAVKNIQYF. The DNA of the CDR3 is TGTGCCAGCTCACCGATGGGGGCGGTCAAAAACATTCAGTACTTC. Based on the CDR3 plus reference TRBV18 and TRBJ2-4, the full variable domain is NAGVMQNPRHLVRRRGQEARLRCSPMKGHSHVYWYRQLPEEGLKFMVYLQKENIIDESGMPKERFSAEFPKEGPSILRIQQVVRGDSAAYFCASSPMGAVKNIQYFGAGTRLSVL.

In this sample, this clone turned up a few times. The chain is built from TRBV6-5 and TRBJ2-4, with 7 bases identical to TRBD2. CDR3 length equals 13 residues. After removal of 2 bases from V and 9 bases from J, the junction contained 4 bases not matched to a gene. Germline V gene lookup returns CDR1 MNHEY and CDR2 SVGAGI. The CDR3 sequence: CASSYGEGSIQYF. CDR3 in DNA: TGTGCCAGCAGTTACGGGGAGGGTTCCATTCAGTACTTC.

This clone came up a few times. The chain employs TRBV2 and TRBJ1-2; the D gene is possibly TRBD1 (5 bases). The germline V gene has CDR1 SNHLY and CDR2 FYNNEI. The CDR3 has 13 residues. Trimming left V 1 base short and J 7 bases short, with 10 bases between. The CDR3 nucleotides are TGTGCCAGCAGTGAAGGGTCAGGGTTTGGCTACACCTTC. Translation gives CASSEGSGFGYTF.

The chain carries TRBV9 and TRBJ1-1, with D hard to call. The germline V and J ends were trimmed by 1 base and 0 bases, with 7 bases remaining between them. This CDR3 comprises 14 residues. From germline, CDR1 is SGDLS and CDR2 YYNGEE. The CDR3 bases are TGTGCCAGCAGCGTACGTGAGGTGAACACTGAAGCTTTCTTT. It translates to CASSVREVNTEAFF.

This rearrangement joins TRBV9 to TRBJ2-5, with 7 nucleotides matching TRBD1. J gave up 4 bases and V 4 bases, and 7 bases lay outside the gene matches. From germline, CDR1 is SGDLS and CDR2 YYNGEE. The CDR3 consists of 14 residues. The CDR3 loop is CASSPTGLGETQYF. The CDR3 nucleotides are TGTGCCAGCAGCCCGACAGGGTTGGGAGAGACCCAGTACTTC.